A single sample gave rise to the 20 T cell receptor beta chains below, sequenced in a study of post-analysis software for immune sequencing data. Regarding the study as a whole: TRBV segments more frequent in patients than in controls numbered roughly 5 and included TRBV5-6, TRBV5-1 and TRBV20-1.

Unique molecular identifiers were built into the TCR beta cDNA libraries. One entry per CDR3 protein results from TCRdb running MiXCR on the PCR reads. The sample shows 450,000 to 650,000 distinct CDR3 sequences, roughly 46% of them seen only once. Their specific antigens are unknown. Sequencing input: blood. All receptors come from a girl between 10 and 17 years old with multiple sclerosis.

As DNA, the CDR3 is TGTGCCAGCAGCCGCCGGGCTAGCGGGGGGCGAATAAAAGATACGCAGTATTTT. Its protein is CASSRRASGGRIKDTQYF. This chain uses TRBV7-8 with TRBJ2-3; TRBD2 aligns across 11 bases. After removal of 5 bases from V and 5 bases from J, the junction contained 15 bases not matched to a gene. Germline V CDR1 and CDR2: SGHVS, FQNEAQ. The CDR3 sequence is 18 residues long. The full variable domain, rest sourced from reference TRBV7-8 and TRBJ2-3, is GAGVSQSPRYKVAKRGQDVALRCDPISGHVSLFWYQQALGQGPEFLTYFQNEAQLDKSGLPSDRFFAERPEGSVSTLKIQRTQQEDSAVYLCASSRRASGGRIKDTQYFGPGTRLTVL.

The rearrangement links TRBV9 to TRBJ2-1; 12 nucleotides agree with TRBD2. In germline, CDR1 is SGDLS, CDR2 YYNGEE. The CDR3 length is 15 residues. Unmatched junction bases numbered 3, after V lost 0 bases and J lost 8 bases. CDR3 protein: CASSVGLAGGHEQFF. The CDR3 DNA sequence: TGTGCCAGCAGCGTAGGGCTAGCGGGAGGGCATGAGCAGTTCTTC.

This chain connects TRBV12-3 or TRBV12-4 to TRBJ2-5, with TRBD2 matching over 14 bases. The ends lost 5 bases at V and 5 bases at J; junction bases unmatched: 4. The CDR3 covers 15 residues. The CDR3 region has the DNA TGTGCCAGCAGTGGGACTAGCGGGGGCGGGGAGACCCAGTACTTC. This codes for CASSGTSGGGETQYF.

The chain recombines TRBV2 with TRBJ1-2, with D hard to call. Trimming cost V 5 bases and J 4 bases, with 17 bases left between them. The CDR3 has 15 amino acids. CDR1 and CDR2 from the germline V gene are SNHLY and FYNNEI. The CDR3 coding sequence is TGTGCCAGCAGTCAAAGTGGAGGGTTTGGCTATGGCTACACCTTC. Residues: CASSQSGGFGYGYTF.

This clonotype was seen a few times. Here the CDR3 reads CASSLRGSRSYGYTF. CDR3 coding DNA: TGTGCCAGCAGCTTAAGGGGATCGAGATCCTATGGCTACACCTTC. The chain carries TRBV7-9 and TRBJ1-2; D perhaps matches TRBD1 (5 bases). Germline V gives CDR1 SEHNR, CDR2 FQNEAQ (reference sequence). The CDR3 is made up of 15 amino acids. Deletions cut 2 bases from V and 4 bases from J, with 14 bases between.

Only a few counts were recorded for this clonotype. The V call is TRBV20-1, the J call TRBJ1-2; 9 bases match TRBD1. From germline, CDR1 is DFQATT and CDR2 SNEGSKA (reference sequence). This CDR3 has 14 residues. The junction had 5 bases not matched to a gene; V was cut back by 1 base and J by 5 bases. CDR3 region: CSARGGQGGYGYTF. In DNA form, the CDR3 reads TGCAGTGCTAGAGGGGGACAGGGAGGGTATGGCTACACCTTC.

This sequence joins TRBV6-5 and TRBJ2-3; 8 positions match TRBD2. The V gene end was trimmed by 7 bases and the J gene end by 4 bases; junction bases not matched to a gene: 7. Germline lookup yields CDR1 MNHEY and CDR2 SVGAGI. The CDR3 length is 14 residues. The CDR3 region has the DNA TGTGCCAGCATCCCTGCGGGAGGCCCAGATACGCAGTATTTT. It specifies CASIPAGGPDTQYF.

The V gene is TRBV7-9, the J gene TRBJ1-2, with a tentative D call TRBD1 (6 bases). The germline CDR1 and CDR2 sequences are SEHNR and FQNEAQ (reference sequence). V was trimmed by 3 bases and J by 0 bases, leaving 11 bases between them. CDR3 length: 15 amino acids. The CDR3 DNA follows: TGTGCCAGCAGCTTGGCCACAGGGACTAACTATGGCTACACCTTC. This gives the protein CASSLATGTNYGYTF.

This clonotype has more than one count but fewer than ten. The chain couples TRBV11-2 to TRBJ2-1; 7 nucleotides line up with TRBD2. V gave up 4 bases and J gave up 1 base; unmatched junction bases: 4. The length of the CDR3 is 15 residues. Germline CDR1 SGHAT, CDR2 FQNNGV. CDR3 nucleotides: TGTGCCAGCAGCTCTAGCGGCATTTCCTACAATGAGCAGTTCTTC. As protein: CASSSSGISYNEQFF.

The gene calls are TRBV20-1 and TRBJ2-7; 9 positions agree with TRBD2. The J call is doubtful: the DNA matches TRBJ2-5 better. This CDR3 contains 13 residues. Germline loops: CDR1 DFQATT, CDR2 SNEGSKA (reference sequence). The CDR3 coding sequence is TGCAGTGGGGCGGGGGGGCTGTCTGGGACCCAGTACTTC. Its translation is CSGAGGLSGTQYF.

The chain carries TRBV28 and TRBJ2-5; a weak D match, TRBD2 (6 bases). Germline values: CDR1 MDHEN, CDR2 SYDVKM. The CDR3 runs 14 residues. The ends were cut back, 4 bases at V and 1 base at J, with 10 bases in the middle. CDR3 region: CASSWGGGQETQYF. CDR3 nucleotides: TGTGCCAGCAGTTGGGGAGGAGGCCAAGAGACCCAGTACTTC.

The V gene is TRBV10-3, the J gene TRBJ1-1, with 10 bases matching TRBD1. The ends lost 4 bases at V and 3 bases at J; junction bases unmatched: 5. The CDR3 consists of 15 residues. The germline V gene has CDR1 ENHRY and CDR2 SYGVKD. CDR3 amino acids: CAISGQGARYTEAFF. The CDR3 region has the DNA TGTGCCATCAGTGGACAGGGGGCGCGGTACACTGAAGCTTTCTTT.

This clonotype was seen a handful of times. The chain joins TRBV6-6 to TRBJ2-5; D call uncertain. The closer fit of TRBJ2-7 to the DNA end suggests the J call may be wrong. The CDR3 extends over 12 amino acids. From germline, CDR1 is MNHNY and CDR2 SVGAGI (reference sequence). CDR3 coding DNA: TGTGCCAGCAGTTACCGGACCTACGAGCAGTACTTC. This encodes CASSYRTYEQYF.

The V and J genes are TRBV5-1 and TRBJ1-1; TRBD1 aligns across 9 bases. Losses at the gene ends were 7 bases for V and 0 bases for J; bases not matched to a gene: 4. Germline V gives CDR1 SGHRS, CDR2 YFSETQ. This CDR3 is built from 14 residues. The CDR3 loop is CASRTGDMNTEAFF. The CDR3 DNA reads as TGCGCCAGCCGGACAGGGGACATGAACACTGAAGCTTTCTTT.

The CDR3 bases are TGTGCCAGCAGATCCTCCGGAGCGACTAATGAAAAACTGTTTTTT. Its protein is CASRSSGATNEKLFF. This chain links TRBV12-3 or TRBV12-4 with TRBJ1-4; no definite D call. This CDR3 comprises 15 residues. The V and J ends lost 6 bases and 2 bases respectively, with 13 bases between them.

The chain combines TRBV12-3 or TRBV12-4 with TRBJ1-1; unclear D gene. The CDR3 loop spans 15 amino acids. The V end was cut by 7 bases, the J end by 4 bases, with 19 bases between. Here the CDR3 reads CASTLDGQLGTEAFF. CDR3 bases: TGTGCCAGCACGCTGGATGGGCAGTTGGGCACTGAAGCTTTCTTT.

The J gene is TRBJ1-6, the V gene TRBV28; D is possibly TRBD1 (5 bases). CDR1 MDHEN and CDR2 SYDVKM come from the germline V gene. CDR3 length equals 13 residues. Between the trimmed V and J ends, which lost 8 bases and 9 bases, there was a span of 14 bases. Here the CDR3 DNA reads TGTGCCAGCCGAGACAGAGCAGCTTCACCCCTCCACTTT. It encodes CASRDRAASPLHF.

J is TRBJ1-1 and V is TRBV4-2; D not certain. Germline V gene sequence: CDR1 LGHNA, CDR2 YNFKEQ. Trimming took 0 bases from V and 1 from J, leaving 9 bases between them. This CDR3 is built from 15 residues. In nucleotides, the CDR3 is TGTGCCAGCAGCCAAGATTCGAGTACGAACACTGAAGCTTTCTTT. As protein: CASSQDSSTNTEAFF.

In this sample, this clonotype turned up a few times. The chain carries TRBV25-1 and TRBJ1-2, with D perhaps TRBD1 (5 bases). The germline V gene has CDR1 MGHDK and CDR2 SYGVNS. The CDR3 length is 15 residues. V was trimmed by 1 base and J by 4 bases, leaving 13 bases between them. The chain's CDR3 is CASSESGGYAYGYTF. The CDR3 DNA sequence: TGTGCCAGCAGTGAATCCGGGGGGTATGCCTATGGCTACACCTTC.

The J gene is TRBJ1-2, the V gene TRBV10-3; D gene unclear. The V and J ends lost 4 bases and 1 base respectively, with 16 bases between them. Per germline, CDR1 ENHRY and CDR2 SYGVKD. The CDR3 loop spans 16 amino acids. For the CDR3, the DNA is TGTGCCATCAGTGCATATGACACTTCCCTTAACTATGGCTACACCTTC. Protein sequence: CAISAYDTSLNYGYTF.